This T cell receptor (beta chain) came from a study of T-cell memory formation after mild COVID-19. Study details: TCR clusters mostly belonged to single donors.

Remarks on this clonotype: The antigen is unknown.

Germline CDR1 and CDR2: SQVTM and ANQGSEA. CDR3 length: 16 amino acids. V trimming: 4 bases; J trimming: 1 base; junction bases outside the gene matches: 4. General study results and limits: Mostly located in CM and EM were contracting CD4+ clones, with contracting CD8+ clones located in EMRA. That cross-reactive memory joined was suggested by some responding clones appearing in pre-infection memory.

From the 5' RACE reads, TCRdb called clonotypes with MiXCR, one entry per CDR3 protein. The sample records about 130,000 distinct CDR3 sequences, about 15% being singletons. The source material was PBMCs or a T cell subset sorted from them (not recorded which). V usage is TRBV29-1 and J usage is TRBJ2-3; 14 nucleotides line up with TRBD2. The sequence was obtained from a man aged 18 to 35 who had mild COVID-19 (a few samples of this study predate the infection). Cell type and time point are not known. This CDR3 reads CSVGTSGGTGTDTQYF. CDR3 nucleotides: TGCAGCGTTGGGACTAGCGGGGGGACCGGCACAGATACGCAGTATTTT.